This record looks at one T cell receptor (beta chain) sequence and its context. V shed 11 bases and J 4 bases; nucleotides not matched to a gene: 3. The length of the CDR3 is 12 residues. Germline loops: CDR1 SEHNR, CDR2 FQNEAQ (reference sequence). Assay: immunoSEQ multiplex PCR; the TCRdb copy retains only in-frame clones and omits some. The sample includes around 76,000 clones, roughly 98% of them seen just once. This sample is part of a study of technical replicates of blood from four donors. This sequence was found in a human donor in good health. The chain combines TRBV7-9 with TRBJ2-3; 10 bases match TRBD2. Input material: T cells isolated from PBMCs. The CDR3 region is CAGGLASDTQYF. The CDR3 bases are TGTGCCGGGGGACTAGCGTCAGATACGCAGTATTTT.